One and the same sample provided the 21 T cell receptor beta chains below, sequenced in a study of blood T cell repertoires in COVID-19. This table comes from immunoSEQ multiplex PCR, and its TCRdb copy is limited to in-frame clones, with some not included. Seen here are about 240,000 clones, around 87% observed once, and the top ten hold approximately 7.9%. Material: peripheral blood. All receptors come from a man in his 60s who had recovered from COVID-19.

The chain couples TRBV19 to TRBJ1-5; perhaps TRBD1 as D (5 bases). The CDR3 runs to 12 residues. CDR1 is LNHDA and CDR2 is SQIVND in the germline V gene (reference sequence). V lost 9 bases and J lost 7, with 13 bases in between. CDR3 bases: TGTGCCAGCGGAAGGGGCGGACAGCCCCAGCATTTT. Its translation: CASGRGGQPQHF.

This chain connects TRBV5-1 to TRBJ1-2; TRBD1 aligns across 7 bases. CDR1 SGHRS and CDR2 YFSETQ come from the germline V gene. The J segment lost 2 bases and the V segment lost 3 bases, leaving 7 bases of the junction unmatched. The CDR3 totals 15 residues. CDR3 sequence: CASSSRTGANYGYTF. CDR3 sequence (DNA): TGCGCCAGCAGCTCCCGAACAGGGGCGAACTATGGCTACACCTTC.

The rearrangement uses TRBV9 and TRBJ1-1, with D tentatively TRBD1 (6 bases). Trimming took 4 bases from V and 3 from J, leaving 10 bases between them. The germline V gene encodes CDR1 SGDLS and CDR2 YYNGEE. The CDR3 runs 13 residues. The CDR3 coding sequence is TGTGCCAGCAGCCTACAGGGATACACTGAAGCTTTCTTT. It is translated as CASSLQGYTEAFF.

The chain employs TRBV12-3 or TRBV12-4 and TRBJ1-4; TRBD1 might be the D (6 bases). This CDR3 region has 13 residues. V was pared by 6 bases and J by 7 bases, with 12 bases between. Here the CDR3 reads CASRLLDSEKLFF. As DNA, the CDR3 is TGTGCCAGCAGATTACTGGACAGTGAAAAACTGTTTTTT.

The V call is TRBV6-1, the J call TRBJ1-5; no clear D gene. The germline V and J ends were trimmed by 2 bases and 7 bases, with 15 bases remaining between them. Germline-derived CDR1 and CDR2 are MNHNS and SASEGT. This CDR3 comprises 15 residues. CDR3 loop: CASSEFPAGVQPQHF. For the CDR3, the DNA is TGTGCCAGCAGTGAATTCCCGGCCGGGGTCCAGCCCCAGCATTTT.

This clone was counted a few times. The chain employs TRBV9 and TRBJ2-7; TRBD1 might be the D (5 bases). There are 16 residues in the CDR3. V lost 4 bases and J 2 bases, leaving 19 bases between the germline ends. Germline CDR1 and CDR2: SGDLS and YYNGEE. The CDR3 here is CASSSRTSTSPYEQYF. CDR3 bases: TGTGCCAGCAGCTCACGGACAAGCACAAGCCCCTACGAGCAGTACTTC.

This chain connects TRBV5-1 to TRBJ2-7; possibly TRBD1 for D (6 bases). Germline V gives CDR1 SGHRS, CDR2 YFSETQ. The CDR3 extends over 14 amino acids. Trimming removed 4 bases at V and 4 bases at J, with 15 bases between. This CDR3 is CASSHQGQSYEQYF. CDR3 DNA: TGCGCCAGCAGCCATCAAGGACAGTCTTACGAGCAGTACTTC.

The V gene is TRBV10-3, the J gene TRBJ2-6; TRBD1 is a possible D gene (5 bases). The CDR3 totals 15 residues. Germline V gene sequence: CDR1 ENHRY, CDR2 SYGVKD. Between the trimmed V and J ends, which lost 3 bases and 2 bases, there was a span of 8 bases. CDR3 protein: CAISDQGAGANVLTF. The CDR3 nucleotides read TGTGCCATCAGTGATCAAGGGGCTGGGGCCAACGTCCTGACTTTC.

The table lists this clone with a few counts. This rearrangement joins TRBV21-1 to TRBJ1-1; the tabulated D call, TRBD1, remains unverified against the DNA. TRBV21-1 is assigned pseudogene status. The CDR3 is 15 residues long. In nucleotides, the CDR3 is TGTGCCAGCACCCCCAGTAGGGGATTGGGCACTGAAGCTTTCTTT. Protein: CASTPSRGLGTEAFF.

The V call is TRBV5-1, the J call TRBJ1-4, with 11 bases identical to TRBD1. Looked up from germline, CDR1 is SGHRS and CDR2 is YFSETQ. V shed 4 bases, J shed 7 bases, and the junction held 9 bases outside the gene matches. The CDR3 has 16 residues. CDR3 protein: CASSLFVGTGGEKLFF. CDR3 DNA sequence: TGCGCCAGCAGCCTCTTTGTCGGGACAGGGGGTGAAAAACTGTTTTTT.

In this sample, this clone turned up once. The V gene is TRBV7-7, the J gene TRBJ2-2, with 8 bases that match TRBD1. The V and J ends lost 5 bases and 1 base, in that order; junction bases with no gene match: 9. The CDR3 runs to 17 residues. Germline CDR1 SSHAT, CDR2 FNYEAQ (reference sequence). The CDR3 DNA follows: TGTGCCAGCAGCCCCTATTCCGGGACAGGGAACACCGGGGAGCTGTTTTTT. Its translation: CASSPYSGTGNTGELFF. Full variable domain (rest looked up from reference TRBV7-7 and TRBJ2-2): GAGVSQSPRYKVTKRGQDVTLRCDPISSHATLYWYQQALGQGPEFLTYFNYEAQPDKSGLPSDRFSAERPEGSISTLTIQRTEQRDSAMYRCASSPYSGTGNTGELFFGEGSRLTVL.

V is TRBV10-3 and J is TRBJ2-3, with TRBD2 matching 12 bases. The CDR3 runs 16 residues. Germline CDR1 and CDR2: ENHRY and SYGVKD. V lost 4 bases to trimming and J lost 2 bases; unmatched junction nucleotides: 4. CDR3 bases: TGTGCCATCAGTGCTACTAGCGGGGGGATCACAGATACGCAGTATTTT. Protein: CAISATSGGITDTQYF.

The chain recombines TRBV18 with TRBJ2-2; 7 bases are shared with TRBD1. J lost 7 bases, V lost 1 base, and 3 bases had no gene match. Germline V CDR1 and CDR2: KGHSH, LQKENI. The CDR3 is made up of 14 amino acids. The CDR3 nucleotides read TGTGCCAGCTCACCACAGACAGGGCTCGGGGAGCTGTTTTTT. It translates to CASSPQTGLGELFF.

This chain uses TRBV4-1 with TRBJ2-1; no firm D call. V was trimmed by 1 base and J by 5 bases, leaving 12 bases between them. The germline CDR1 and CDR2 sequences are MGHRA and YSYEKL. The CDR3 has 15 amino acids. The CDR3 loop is CASSQGPYGDNEQFF. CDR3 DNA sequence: TGCGCCAGCAGCCAAGGGCCCTATGGAGACAATGAGCAGTTCTTC.

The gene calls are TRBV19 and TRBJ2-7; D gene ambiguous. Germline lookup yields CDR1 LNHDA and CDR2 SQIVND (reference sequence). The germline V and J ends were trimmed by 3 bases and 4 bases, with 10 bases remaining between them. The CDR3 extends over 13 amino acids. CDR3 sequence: CASSMNRAYEQYF. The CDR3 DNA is TGTGCCAGTAGTATGAACAGAGCTTACGAGCAGTACTTC.

CDR3 DNA: TGTGCCAGCAGCTCCGTCTGGAGAGGAGAGCAGTACTTC. Translating it yields CASSSVWRGEQYF. This rearrangement joins TRBV7-2 to TRBJ2-7, with no clear D. Germline V gene sequence: CDR1 SGHTA, CDR2 FQGNSA. There are 13 residues in the CDR3. Deletions cut 4 bases from V and 7 bases from J, with 14 bases between.

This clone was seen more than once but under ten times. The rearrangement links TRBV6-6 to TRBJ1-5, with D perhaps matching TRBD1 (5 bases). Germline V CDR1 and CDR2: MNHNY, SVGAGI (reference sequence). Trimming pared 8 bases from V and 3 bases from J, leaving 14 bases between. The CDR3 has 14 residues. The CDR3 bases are TGTGCCAGCCGGGGAGGGGCCGACAATCAGCCCCAGCATTTT. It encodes CASRGGADNQPQHF.

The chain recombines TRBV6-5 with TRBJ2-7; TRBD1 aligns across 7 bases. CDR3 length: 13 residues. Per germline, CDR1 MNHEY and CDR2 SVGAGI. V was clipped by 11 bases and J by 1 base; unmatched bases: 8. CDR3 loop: CASAGTASYEQYF. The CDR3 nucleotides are TGTGCCTCAGCCGGGACAGCATCCTACGAGCAGTACTTC.

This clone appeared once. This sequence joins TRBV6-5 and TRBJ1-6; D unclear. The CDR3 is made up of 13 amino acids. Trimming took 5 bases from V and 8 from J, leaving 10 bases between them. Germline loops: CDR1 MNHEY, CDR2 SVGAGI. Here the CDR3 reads CASSRGVDSPLHF. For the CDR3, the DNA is TGTGCCAGCAGTCGCGGGGTAGATTCACCCCTCCACTTT.

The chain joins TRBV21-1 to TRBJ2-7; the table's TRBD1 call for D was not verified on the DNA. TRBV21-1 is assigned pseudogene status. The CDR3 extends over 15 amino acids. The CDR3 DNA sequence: TGTGCCAGCACCGTCGAAAAAAGACAGTCCTACGAGCAGTACGTC. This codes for CASTVEKRQSYEQYV.

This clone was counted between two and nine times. CDR3 sequence (DNA): TGTGCCAGCAGGCGACAGTTAGACTATGGCTACACCTTC. Translated, it gives CASRRQLDYGYTF. The chain is built from TRBV28 and TRBJ1-2; D is perhaps TRBD1 (5 bases). In germline, CDR1 is MDHEN, CDR2 SYDVKM. The CDR3 loop spans 13 amino acids. V lost 6 bases, J lost 3 bases, and 11 bases lay in between.